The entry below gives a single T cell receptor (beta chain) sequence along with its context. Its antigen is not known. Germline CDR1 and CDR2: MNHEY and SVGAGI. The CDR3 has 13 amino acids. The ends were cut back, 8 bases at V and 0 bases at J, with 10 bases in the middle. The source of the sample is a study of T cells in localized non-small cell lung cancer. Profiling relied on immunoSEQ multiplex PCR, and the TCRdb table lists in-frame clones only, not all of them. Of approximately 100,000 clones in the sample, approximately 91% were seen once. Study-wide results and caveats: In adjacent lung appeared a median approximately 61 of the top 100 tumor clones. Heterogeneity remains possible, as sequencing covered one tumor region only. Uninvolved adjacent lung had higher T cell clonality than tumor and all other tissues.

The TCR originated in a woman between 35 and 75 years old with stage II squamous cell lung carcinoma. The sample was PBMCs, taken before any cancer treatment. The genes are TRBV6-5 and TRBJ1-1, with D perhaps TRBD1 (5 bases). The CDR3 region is CASAAGMNTEAFF. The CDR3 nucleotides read TGTGCCAGCGCTGCAGGGATGAACACTGAAGCTTTCTTT.